Listed below are T cell receptor beta chains from one sample, sequenced in a study of CD8+ T cells in alopecia areata. Some clones are missing from TCRdb's copy, which holds only in-frame ones; the method was immunoSEQ multiplex PCR. The sample contains 100,000 to 150,000 clones, roughly 57% of which appear only once. The sample consisted of CD4+ T cells sorted from blood, taken at week 4, from a patient treated with tofacitinib. These receptors originate from a human donor with alopecia areata. CDR3s include the opening cysteine and the closing phenylalanine or tryptophan. The order of the fields is clone size, CDR3 length, D gene, V gene, J gene, CDR3 protein, CDR3 DNA. D genes are given only for firm matches. Clone sizes are given selectively: once, few, many, or a class where the clone is expanded.

>NA|13|NA|TRBV30|TRBJ1-2
CAWNPLANYGYTF
TGTGCCTGGAACCCCTTAGCTAACTATGGCTACACCTTC
>NA|13|NA|TRBV30|TRBJ1-1
CAWSVLMNTEAFF
TGTGCCTGGAGTGTACTGATGAACACTGAAGCTTTCTTT
>NA|18|NA|TRBV5-1|TRBJ1-6
CASSLVVVLDGENSPLHF
TGCGCCAGCAGCTTGGTTGTCGTTCTGGACGGTGAGAATTCACCCCTCCACTTT
>few|15|NA|TRBV4-1|TRBJ2-6
CASSSRQTGANVLTF
TGCGCCAGCAGCTCCCGACAGACTGGGGCCAACGTCCTGACTTTC
>once|16|TRBD2|TRBV9|TRBJ2-3
CASSVISGGSADTQYF
TGTGCCAGCAGCGTAATAAGCGGGGGGTCCGCAGATACGCAGTATTTT
>NA|14|NA|TRBV18|TRBJ2-7
CASSARQDSYEQYF
TGTGCCAGCTCAGCGAGACAGGATTCCTACGAGCAGTACTTC
>few|14|NA|TRBV30|TRBJ2-5
CAWSVTASGETQYF
TGTGCCTGGAGTGTAACAGCCTCGGGGGAGACCCAGTACTTC
>few|15|NA|TRBV7-3|TRBJ2-3
CASSLSGAQGDTQYF
TGTGCCAGCAGCTTAAGCGGGGCGCAGGGCGATACGCAGTATTTT
>NA|11|NA|TRBV11-2|TRBJ1-1
CASSLDRGAFF
TGTGCCAGCAGCTTAGACAGGGGCGCTTTCTTT
>NA|15|NA|TRBV30|TRBJ1-5
CAWNSRVGVPQPQHF
TGTGCCTGGAACTCGCGAGTCGGGGTACCTCAGCCCCAGCATTTT
>NA|13|NA|TRBV14|TRBJ1-1
CASSLQGNTEAFF
TGTGCCAGCAGCCTTCAGGGGAACACTGAAGCTTTCTTT
>few|11|NA|TRBV6-5|TRBJ2-7
CASSTSYEQYF
TGTGCCAGCAGTACGTCCTACGAGCAGTACTTC
>NA|15|TRBD1|TRBV2|TRBJ1-2
CASMLGQVFNYGYTF
TGTGCCAGCATGCTGGGACAGGTGTTTAACTATGGCTACACCTTC
>once|15|NA|TRBV6-6|TRBJ2-5
CASSYSAGKVETQYF
TGTGCCAGCAGTTACTCGGCAGGCAAGGTTGAGACCCAGTACTTC
>few|14|NA|TRBV6-5|TRBJ1-1
CASRAGERGTEAFF
TGTGCCAGCAGGGCGGGGGAAAGAGGGACTGAAGCTTTCTTT
>NA|17|TRBD2|TRBV9|TRBJ2-3
CASSVAGAGDNTDTQYF
TGTGCCAGCAGCGTAGCTGGGGCGGGGGATAACACAGATACGCAGTATTTT